The 16 T cell receptor beta chains in this list originate from one sample, sequenced in a study of cytotoxic CD8 clonotypes in ibrutinib-treated CLL (dated by TCRdb to the early 2020s). Library generation was performed with the immunoSEQ multiplex PCR assay. The table comes from immuneACCESS by way of TCRdb, which keeps in-frame sequences with V and J called. Part of the clones is missing from these tables; in studies checked, under half for an unresolved V gene and the rest for unknown reasons. This sample holds about 140,000 clones; 75% to 95% were observed only once. The leading ten clones occupy approximately 11% of the sample. The time point label corresponds to: approximately eleven months on ibrutinib. This material consisted of PBMCs, taken after 12 months of ibrutinib treatment. The receptors come from a human donor with chronic lymphocytic leukemia.

This clone has only one observation. V usage is TRBV15 and J usage is TRBJ2-1; weak D call: TRBD2 (5 bases). CDR1 is LNHNV, CDR2 YYDKDF, per germline (reference sequence). V lost 3 bases, J lost 9 bases, and 9 bases lay in between. The CDR3 has 12 residues. CDR3 region: CATSSSGLEQFF. CDR3 sequence (DNA): TGTGCCACCAGCAGCTCCGGACTTGAGCAGTTCTTC.

This rearrangement joins TRBV15 to TRBJ1-1; TRBD1 matches 7 bases. Trimming removed 1 base from V and 3 bases from J; junction bases left unmatched: 5. Germline-derived CDR1 and CDR2 are LNHNV and YYDKDF (reference sequence). The CDR3 has 15 residues. CDR3 nucleotides: TGTGCCACCAGCAGAGTAGAGGGGGCTTACACTGAAGCTTTCTTT. Translated: CATSRVEGAYTEAFF.

The V call is TRBV29-1, the J call TRBJ2-7, with D possibly matching TRBD2 (5 bases). The CDR3 has 11 amino acids. Trimming shortened V by 3 bases and J by 4 bases, and 7 bases separated the two germline ends. Germline CDR1 is SQVTM and CDR2 is ANQGSEA. CDR3 protein: CSVDRGYEQYF. In DNA, the CDR3 is TGCAGCGTTGATCGGGGTTACGAGCAGTACTTC.

The rearrangement links TRBV6-5 to TRBJ2-5; TRBD1 aligns across 8 bases. The germline CDR1 and CDR2 sequences are MNHEY and SVGAGI. The J segment lost 3 bases and the V segment lost 6 bases, leaving 3 bases of the junction unmatched. The CDR3 extends over 13 amino acids. CDR3 residues: CASSPDREETQYF. In DNA, the CDR3 is TGTGCCAGCAGCCCGGACAGGGAAGAGACCCAGTACTTC.

The gene calls are TRBV27 and TRBJ2-1, with D unclear. CDR3 length equals 14 residues. Trimming took off 5 bases at V and 9 bases at J, with 17 bases between the two ends. CDR1 MNHEY and CDR2 SMNVEV come from the germline V gene (reference sequence). The CDR3 DNA reads as TGTGCCAGCAGTCCTAGGCCCCGGTTAAGTGAGCAGTTCTTC. Protein: CASSPRPRLSEQFF.

The CDR3 DNA reads TGTGCCAGCAGCTCGACAGGGGGCTTCTCCTACGAGCAGTACTTC. Protein sequence: CASSSTGGFSYEQYF. J is TRBJ2-7 and V is TRBV7-9; 10 positions agree with TRBD1. The junction had 3 bases not matched to a gene; V was cut back by 4 bases and J by 0 bases. The CDR3 is 15 residues long. Germline V gene lookup returns CDR1 SEHNR and CDR2 FQNEAQ (reference sequence).

The chain uses TRBV5-1 and TRBJ2-2; 8 bases align to TRBD2. CDR3 size: 15 residues. Germline trimming cut 4 bases from V and 6 bases from J; bases unmatched to any gene: 8. Germline V lookup: CDR1 SGHRS, CDR2 YFSETQ. The CDR3 protein is CASSPGLVGAGELFF. CDR3 sequence (DNA): TGCGCCAGCAGCCCGGGACTAGTGGGGGCCGGGGAGCTGTTTTTT.

CDR3 coding DNA: TGTGCCAGCCTAACTAGCGGGAGGGGAAATACGCAGTATTTT. This sequence encodes CASLTSGRGNTQYF. The chain employs TRBV25-1 and TRBJ2-3, with 13 nucleotides matching TRBD2. The CDR3 totals 14 residues. Trimming took 8 bases from V and 7 from J; bases not matched to a gene: 6. Germline V CDR1 and CDR2: MGHDK, SYGVNS.

A single count supports this clone. The chain recombines TRBV5-1 with TRBJ2-2, with TRBD1 as a possible D gene (7 bases). Trimming pared 4 bases from V and 7 bases from J, leaving 20 bases between. Germline-derived CDR1 and CDR2 are SGHRS and YFSETQ. This CDR3 has 16 residues. The CDR3 bases are TGCGCCAGCAGCCCCAGGAGACAGGGAGCGGGCGGGGAGCTGTTTTTT. Residues: CASSPRRQGAGGELFF.

The chain recombines TRBV7-8 with TRBJ2-3; the match to TRBD1 covers 9 bases. The germline CDR1 and CDR2 sequences are SGHVS and FQNEAQ. V lost 0 bases and J lost 5; bases outside the gene matches: 9. CDR3 length: 17 amino acids. CDR3 nucleotides: TGTGCCAGCAGCTTAGCCTATCGGGACAGGGACGGAGATACGCAGTATTTT. Protein: CASSLAYRDRDGDTQYF. The full variable domain, its missing parts supplied by reference TRBV7-8 and TRBJ2-3, is GAGVSQSPRYKVAKRGQDVALRCDPISGHVSLFWYQQALGQGPEFLTYFQNEAQLDKSGLPSDRFFAERPEGSVSTLKIQRTQQEDSAVYLCASSLAYRDRDGDTQYFGPGTRLTVL.

The chain recombines TRBV7-2 with TRBJ2-7, with D possibly TRBD2 on 6 matching bases. Germline assignment: CDR1 SGHTA and CDR2 FQGNSA. This CDR3 comprises 15 residues. The V gene lost 1 base and the J gene lost 0 bases, with 10 bases spanning the gap. The DNA for the CDR3 is TGTGCCAGCAGCTTAGAGGCAGCGGGCTCCTACGAGCAGTACTTC. Translating gives CASSLEAAGSYEQYF.

This sequence joins TRBV29-1 and TRBJ2-3; 12 bases are a match to TRBD2. With V trimmed by 7 bases and J by 7 bases, 9 bases remained unmatched. Germline-derived CDR1 and CDR2 are SQVTM and ANQGSEA. The CDR3 extends over 14 amino acids. The CDR3 loop is CSDRGLAGENTQYF. CDR3 sequence (DNA): TGCAGCGACAGGGGACTAGCGGGCGAGAATACGCAGTATTTT.

The CDR3 DNA reads TGTGCCAGCAGTTTTAGTCAGCCCCAGCATTTT. This gives the protein CASSFSQPQHF. The rearrangement links TRBV28 to TRBJ1-5; D is unresolved. The CDR3 extends over 11 amino acids. The germline gives CDR1 MDHEN, CDR2 SYDVKM. The ends were cut back, 3 bases at V and 6 bases at J, with 3 bases in the middle.

The J gene is TRBJ2-3, the V gene TRBV19, with 11 bases that match TRBD1. Looked up from germline, CDR1 is LNHDA and CDR2 is SQIVND (reference sequence). The V segment lost 3 bases and the J segment 5 bases; nucleotides outside the gene matches: 7. This CDR3 spans 16 amino acids. CDR3: CASSIGTGGPLDTQYF. CDR3 sequence (DNA): TGTGCCAGTAGTATTGGGACAGGGGGACCATTAGATACGCAGTATTTT.

This clone was recorded once. The chain has TRBV27 and TRBJ1-5; 12 positions agree with TRBD1. J was trimmed by 5 bases and V by 5 bases; bases with no gene match: 10. The length of the CDR3 is 17 residues. Per the germline V gene, CDR1 is MNHEY and CDR2 is SMNVEV (reference sequence). In DNA, the CDR3 is TGTGCCAGCAGTAACTTACAGGGACAGGGGGCCGATCAGCCCCAGCATTTT. This gives the protein CASSNLQGQGADQPQHF.

This chain connects TRBV7-6 to TRBJ2-7, with D possibly being TRBD2 (6 bases). Trimming took off 5 bases at V and 8 bases at J, with 19 bases between the two ends. Germline V lookup: CDR1 SGHVS, CDR2 FNYEAQ. The CDR3 is 14 residues long. Here the CDR3 reads CASSEGGLLSQQYF. The CDR3 region has the DNA TGTGCCAGCAGCGAAGGAGGGTTACTATCCCAGCAGTACTTC.